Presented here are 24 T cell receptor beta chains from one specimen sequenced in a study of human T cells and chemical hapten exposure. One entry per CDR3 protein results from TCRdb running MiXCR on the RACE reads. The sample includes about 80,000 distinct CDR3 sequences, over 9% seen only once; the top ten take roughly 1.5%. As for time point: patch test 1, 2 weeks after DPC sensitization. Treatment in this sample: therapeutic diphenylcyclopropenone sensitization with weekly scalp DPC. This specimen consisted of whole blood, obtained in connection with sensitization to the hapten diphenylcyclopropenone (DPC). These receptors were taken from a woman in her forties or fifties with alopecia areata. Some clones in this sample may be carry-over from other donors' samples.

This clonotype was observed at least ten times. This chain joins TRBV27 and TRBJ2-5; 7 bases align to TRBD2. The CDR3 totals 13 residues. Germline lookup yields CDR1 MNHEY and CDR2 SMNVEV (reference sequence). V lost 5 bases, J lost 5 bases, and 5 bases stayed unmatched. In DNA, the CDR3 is TGTGCCAGCAGTCCTCAGGGAGGGGAGACCCAGTACTTC. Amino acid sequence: CASSPQGGETQYF.

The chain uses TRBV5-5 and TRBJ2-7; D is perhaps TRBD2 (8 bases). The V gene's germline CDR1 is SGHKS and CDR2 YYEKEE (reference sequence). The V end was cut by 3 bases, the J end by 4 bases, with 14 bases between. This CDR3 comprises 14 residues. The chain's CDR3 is CASSSLAGQYEQYF. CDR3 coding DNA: TGTGCCAGCAGCTCGTTAGCGGGACAGTACGAGCAGTACTTC.

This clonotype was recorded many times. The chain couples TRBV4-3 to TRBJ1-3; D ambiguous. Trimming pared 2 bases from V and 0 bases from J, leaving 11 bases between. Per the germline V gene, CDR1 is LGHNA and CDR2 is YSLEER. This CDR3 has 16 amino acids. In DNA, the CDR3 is TGCGCCAGCAGCCAAAGTTCCGGATTCTCTGGAAACACCATATATTTT. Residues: CASSQSSGFSGNTIYF.

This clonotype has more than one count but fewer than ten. CDR3 in amino acids: CASSSRLTQPQHF. CDR3 nucleotides: TGTGCCAGCAGCTCCCGCCTAACCCAGCCCCAGCATTTT. J is TRBJ1-5 and V is TRBV5-6; D gene unclear. The germline V gene has CDR1 SGHDT and CDR2 YYEEEE. The CDR3 totals 13 residues. Trimming cost V 3 bases and J 7 bases, with 11 bases left between them.

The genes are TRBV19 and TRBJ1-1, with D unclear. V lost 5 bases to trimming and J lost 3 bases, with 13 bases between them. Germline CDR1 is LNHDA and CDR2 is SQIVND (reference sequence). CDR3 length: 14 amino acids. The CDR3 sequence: CASSPRTGHTEAFF. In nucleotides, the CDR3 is TGTGCCAGTAGTCCCCGGACTGGTCACACTGAAGCTTTCTTT.

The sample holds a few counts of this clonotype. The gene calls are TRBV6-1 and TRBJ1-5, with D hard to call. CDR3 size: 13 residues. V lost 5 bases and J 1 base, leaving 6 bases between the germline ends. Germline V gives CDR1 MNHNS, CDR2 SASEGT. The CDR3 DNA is TGTGCCAGCAGTCTCATAAGCAATCAGCCCCAGCATTTT. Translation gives CASSLISNQPQHF.

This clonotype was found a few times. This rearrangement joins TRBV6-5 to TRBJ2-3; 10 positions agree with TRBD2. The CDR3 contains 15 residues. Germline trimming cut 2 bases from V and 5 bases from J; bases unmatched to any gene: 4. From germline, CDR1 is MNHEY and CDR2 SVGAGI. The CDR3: CASSYSGRAEDTQYF. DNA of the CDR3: TGTGCCAGCAGTTACAGCGGGAGGGCGGAAGATACGCAGTATTTT.

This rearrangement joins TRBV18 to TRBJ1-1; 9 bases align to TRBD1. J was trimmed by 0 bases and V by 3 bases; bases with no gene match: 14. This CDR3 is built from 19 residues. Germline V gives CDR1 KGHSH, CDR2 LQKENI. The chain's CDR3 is CASSPQTLTGGKVNTEAFF. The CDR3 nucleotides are TGTGCCAGCTCACCCCAAACTCTAACAGGGGGCAAGGTGAACACTGAAGCTTTCTTT.

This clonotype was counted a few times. The CDR3 coding sequence is TGTGCCAGCAGTCCCCCGGGGGGGCGGGGCAATCAGCCCCAGCATTTT. This translates into CASSPPGGRGNQPQHF. V is TRBV28 and J is TRBJ1-5, with D perhaps TRBD1 (6 bases). Trimming took 5 bases from V and 2 from J, leaving 16 bases between them. Germline lookup yields CDR1 MDHEN and CDR2 SYDVKM. CDR3 size: 16 residues.

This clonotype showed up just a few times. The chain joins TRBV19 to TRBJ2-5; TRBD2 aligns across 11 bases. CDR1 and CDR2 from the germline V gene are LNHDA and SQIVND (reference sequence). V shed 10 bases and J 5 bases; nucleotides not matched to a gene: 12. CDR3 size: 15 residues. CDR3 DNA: TGTGCCACCCAGACTAGCGGGGTTACTCGGGAGACCCAGTACTTC. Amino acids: CATQTSGVTRETQYF.

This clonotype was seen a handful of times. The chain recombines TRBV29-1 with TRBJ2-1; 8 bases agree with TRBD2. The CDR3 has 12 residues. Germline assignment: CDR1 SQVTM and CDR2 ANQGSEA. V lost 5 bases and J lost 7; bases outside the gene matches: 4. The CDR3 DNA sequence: TGCAGCGTTAGACTAGCGCCAAATGAGCAGTTCTTC. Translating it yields CSVRLAPNEQFF.

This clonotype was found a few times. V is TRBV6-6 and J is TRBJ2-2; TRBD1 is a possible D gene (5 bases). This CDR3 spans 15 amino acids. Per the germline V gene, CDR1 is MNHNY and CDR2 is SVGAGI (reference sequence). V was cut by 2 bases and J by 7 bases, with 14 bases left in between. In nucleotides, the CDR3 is TGTGCCAGCAGTTACGGAGCAGGGAACGGCGGGGAGCTGTTTTTT. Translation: CASSYGAGNGGELFF.

Written as DNA, the CDR3 is TGTGCCAGCAGTTTGCGAGGGGCTGGAAACACCATATATTTT. Amino acid sequence: CASSLRGAGNTIYF. The chain links TRBV12-3 or TRBV12-4 to TRBJ1-3; TRBD1 might be the D (5 bases). Between the trimmed V and J ends, which lost 3 bases and 2 bases, there was a span of 8 bases. The CDR3 sequence is 14 residues long.

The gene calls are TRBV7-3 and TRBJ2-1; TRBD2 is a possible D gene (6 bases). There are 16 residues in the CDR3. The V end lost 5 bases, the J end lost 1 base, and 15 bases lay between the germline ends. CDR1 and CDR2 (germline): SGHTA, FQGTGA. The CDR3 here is CASSTAGTQSYNEQFF. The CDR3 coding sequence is TGTGCCAGCAGCACGGCCGGGACTCAGTCCTACAATGAGCAGTTCTTC.

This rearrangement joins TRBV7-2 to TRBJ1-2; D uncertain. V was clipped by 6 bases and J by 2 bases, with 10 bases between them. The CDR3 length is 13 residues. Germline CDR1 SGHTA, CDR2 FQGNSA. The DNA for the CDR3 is TGTGCCAGCAGGGCCGCGTCCAACTATGGCTACACCTTC. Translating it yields CASRAASNYGYTF.

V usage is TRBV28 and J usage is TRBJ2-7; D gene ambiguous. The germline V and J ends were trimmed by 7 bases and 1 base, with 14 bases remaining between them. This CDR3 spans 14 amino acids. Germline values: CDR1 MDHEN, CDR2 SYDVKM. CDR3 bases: TGTGCCAGCACCCCCTTGGGTTCGTCCTACGAGCAGTACTTC. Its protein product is CASTPLGSSYEQYF.

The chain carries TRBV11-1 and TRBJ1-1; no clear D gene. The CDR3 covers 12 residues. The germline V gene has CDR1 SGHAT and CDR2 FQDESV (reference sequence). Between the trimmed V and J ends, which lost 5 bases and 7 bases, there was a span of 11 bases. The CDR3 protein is CASSLDGYEAFF. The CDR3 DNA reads TGTGCCAGCAGCCTCGACGGATATGAAGCTTTCTTT.

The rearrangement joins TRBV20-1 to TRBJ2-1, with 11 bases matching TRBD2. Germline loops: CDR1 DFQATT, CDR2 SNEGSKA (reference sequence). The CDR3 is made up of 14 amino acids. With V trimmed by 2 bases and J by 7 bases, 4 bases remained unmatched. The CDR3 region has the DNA TGCAGTGCTAGAAATAGCGGGAGGGAAAATGAGCAGTTCTTC. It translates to CSARNSGRENEQFF.

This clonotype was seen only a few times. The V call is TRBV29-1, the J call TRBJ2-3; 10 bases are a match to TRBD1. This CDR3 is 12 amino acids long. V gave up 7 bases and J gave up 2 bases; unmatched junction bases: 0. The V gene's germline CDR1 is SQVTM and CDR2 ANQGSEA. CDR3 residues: CSGQGATDTQYF. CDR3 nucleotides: TGCAGCGGACAGGGGGCCACAGATACGCAGTATTTT.

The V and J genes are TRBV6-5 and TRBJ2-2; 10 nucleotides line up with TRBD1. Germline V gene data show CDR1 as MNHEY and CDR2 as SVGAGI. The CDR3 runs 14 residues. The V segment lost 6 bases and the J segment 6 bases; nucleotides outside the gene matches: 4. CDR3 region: CASRRGQGAGELFF. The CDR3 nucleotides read TGTGCCAGCAGGCGCGGACAGGGGGCCGGGGAGCTGTTTTTT.

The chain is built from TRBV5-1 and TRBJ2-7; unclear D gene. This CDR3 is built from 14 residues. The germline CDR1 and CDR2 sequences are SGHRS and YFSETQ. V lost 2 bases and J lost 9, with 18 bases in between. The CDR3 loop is CASSFDTEAQVQYF. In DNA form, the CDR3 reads TGCGCCAGCAGCTTTGACACCGAAGCGCAGGTGCAGTACTTC. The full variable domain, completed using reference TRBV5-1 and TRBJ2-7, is KAGVTQTPRYLIKTRGQQVTLSCSPISGHRSVSWYQQTPGQGLQFLFEYFSETQRNKGNFPGRFSGRQFSNSRSEMNVSTLELGDSALYLCASSFDTEAQVQYFGPGTRLTVT.

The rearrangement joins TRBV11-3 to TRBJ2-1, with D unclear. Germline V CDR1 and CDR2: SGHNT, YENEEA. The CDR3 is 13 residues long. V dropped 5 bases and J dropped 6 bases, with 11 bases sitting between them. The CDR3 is CASSKRPANEQFF. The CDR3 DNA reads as TGTGCCAGCAGCAAGAGGCCGGCCAATGAGCAGTTCTTC.

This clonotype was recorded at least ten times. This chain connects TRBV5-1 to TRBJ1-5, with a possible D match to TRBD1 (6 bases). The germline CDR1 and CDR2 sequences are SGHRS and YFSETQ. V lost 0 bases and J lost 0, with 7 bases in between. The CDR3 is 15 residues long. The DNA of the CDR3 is TGCGCCAGCAGCTTGGGGGGACATAGCAATCAGCCCCAGCATTTT. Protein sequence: CASSLGGHSNQPQHF.

As DNA, the CDR3 is TGTGCCGGTCCTTCAGGGGGCTACGCAGGAGGGGCCAACGTCCTGACTTTC. Amino acid sequence: CAGPSGGYAGGANVLTF. The chain has TRBV6-1 and TRBJ2-6; TRBD1 aligns across 8 bases. The J segment lost 4 bases and the V segment lost 11 bases, leaving 16 bases of the junction unmatched. Germline V gene data show CDR1 as MNHNS and CDR2 as SASEGT. The CDR3 has 17 amino acids.